Below, 20 T cell receptor beta chains from the same sample are listed, as sequenced in a study of blood T cell repertoires in COVID-19. TCRdb keeps only in-frame clones here, not all; method: immunoSEQ multiplex PCR. The sample holds 300,000 to 400,000 clones; 88% are singletons and the top ten take approximately 4%. The sequencing sample was made of peripheral blood. The receptors here all came from a woman between 50 and 59 years old with active or convalescent COVID-19.

This clone occurred a few times. The chain joins TRBV6-5 to TRBJ1-5; 9 bases match TRBD1. The CDR3 extends over 15 amino acids. Germline CDR1 MNHEY, CDR2 SVGAGI. After removal of 6 bases from V and 7 bases from J, the junction contained 10 bases not matched to a gene. For the CDR3, the DNA is TGTGCCAGCAGCCCGGGACAGGGTTTTAGACAGCCCCAGCATTTT. It yields the protein CASSPGQGFRQPQHF.

This clone was detected once. The chain joins TRBV6-2 or TRBV6-3 to TRBJ2-5, with D perhaps matching TRBD1 (5 bases). The V gene's germline CDR1 is MNHEY and CDR2 SVGEGT. This CDR3 comprises 18 residues. V was cut by 0 bases and J by 4 bases, with 21 bases left in between. The CDR3 DNA follows: TGTGCCAGCAGTTACTCCCTCGAAGATCAGGGCGGTGGAGAGACCCAGTACTTC. Translating gives CASSYSLEDQGGGETQYF.

The V call is TRBV21-1, the J call TRBJ1-2; the D call of TRBD1 is as the table states it, not checked on the DNA. TRBV21-1 is marked as a pseudogene. The CDR3 consists of 15 residues. This chain's CDR3 is CASSKEGSEYYGYTF. CDR3 in DNA: TGTGCCAGCAGCAAAGAGGGGTCCGAGTACTATGGCTACACCTTC.

The chain links TRBV9 to TRBJ2-2; TRBD2 agrees at 7 bases. Germline CDR1 is SGDLS and CDR2 is YYNGEE. CDR3 length equals 15 residues. Losses at the gene ends were 2 bases for V and 4 bases for J; bases not matched to a gene: 5. The CDR3 sequence: CASSVGGAGTGELFF. The CDR3 coding sequence is TGTGCCAGCAGCGTGGGAGGGGCGGGCACCGGGGAGCTGTTTTTT.

This sequence joins TRBV10-3 and TRBJ2-1, with D perhaps matching TRBD2 (5 bases). CDR1 and CDR2 from the germline V gene are ENHRY and SYGVKD. V gave up 10 bases and J gave up 6 bases, with 10 bases separating them. The CDR3 length is 11 residues. In DNA form, the CDR3 reads TGTGCCACCACCAGCGGCAATGAGCAGTTCTTC. Amino acids: CATTSGNEQFF.

This chain uses TRBV29-1 with TRBJ1-2, with 7 bases that match TRBD1. The germline V gene has CDR1 SQVTM and CDR2 ANQGSEA. The V gene end was trimmed by 4 bases and the J gene end by 1 base; junction bases not matched to a gene: 3. The CDR3 is 13 residues long. The CDR3 DNA sequence: TGCAGCGTTGTGGGACAGCTTAACTATGGCTACACCTTC. It is translated as CSVVGQLNYGYTF.

The genes are TRBV29-1 and TRBJ1-1; D may be TRBD1 (5 bases). Germline CDR1 reads SQVTM; CDR2 reads ANQGSEA. CDR3 length: 11 residues. Trimming stripped 8 bases from V and 7 bases from J, with 14 bases between. CDR3 DNA sequence: TGCAGCTTCTGGGGGGGTCTTGAAGCTTTCTTT. Translation gives CSFWGGLEAFF.

The rearrangement joins TRBV5-4 to TRBJ1-1, with TRBD1 matching 7 bases. The CDR3 loop spans 14 amino acids. V lost 4 bases, J lost 0 bases, and 3 bases stayed unmatched. CDR1 is SGHNT, CDR2 YYREEE, per germline (reference sequence). CDR3 loop: CASSVDRVNTEAFF. The DNA for the CDR3 is TGTGCCAGCAGCGTTGACAGGGTGAACACTGAAGCTTTCTTT.

The chain combines TRBV30 with TRBJ1-2; 10 nucleotides agree with TRBD1. J gave up 4 bases and V 2 bases, and 13 bases lay outside the gene matches. The CDR3 runs to 17 residues. Germline values: CDR1 GTSNPN, CDR2 SVGIG (reference sequence). The CDR3 nucleotides are TGTGCCTGGAGTTACCGAGACAGGGGGCCTTTCGGCTATGGCTACACCTTC. Residues: CAWSYRDRGPFGYGYTF.

The gene calls are TRBV27 and TRBJ1-1; a possible D gene is TRBD1 (6 bases). Germline assignment: CDR1 MNHEY and CDR2 SMNVEV (reference sequence). V was clipped by 6 bases and J by 4 bases, with 12 bases between them. The CDR3 is 13 amino acids. The CDR3 nucleotides are TGTGCCAGCAGGCTACAGGGTGTCACTGAAGCTTTCTTT. It specifies CASRLQGVTEAFF.

The chain employs TRBV10-2 and TRBJ2-1; the D is unclear. This CDR3 spans 14 amino acids. V was shortened by 5 bases and J by 8 bases, with 16 bases between the two germline ends. In germline, CDR1 is WSHSY, CDR2 SAAADI. CDR3 bases: TGCGCCAGCAGTCAAGTACCCTACCCCGATGAGCAGTTCTTC. Protein product: CASSQVPYPDEQFF.

This sequence joins TRBV6-1 and TRBJ1-5; D call uncertain. Germline CDR1 MNHNS, CDR2 SASEGT. CDR3 length: 15 amino acids. V lost 2 bases to trimming and J lost 5 bases, with 13 bases between them. The CDR3, as DNA: TGTGCCAGCAGTGAAATCTTCCAACGGGATCAGCCCCAGCATTTT. This translates into CASSEIFQRDQPQHF.

V is TRBV3-1 (or the pseudogene TRBV3-2) and J is TRBJ2-1; 7 nucleotides line up with TRBD2. This CDR3 is built from 16 residues. V dropped 4 bases and J dropped 7; count of bases not matched to a gene: 13. Germline loops: CDR1 LGHDT, CDR2 YNNKEL (reference sequence). In nucleotides, the CDR3 is TGTGCCAGCAGCCTTCGTGGGGCGGGAGTCGGTAATGAGCAGTTCTTC. Translating gives CASSLRGAGVGNEQFF.

The chain uses TRBV3-1 (or the pseudogene TRBV3-2) and TRBJ2-1; 10 bases agree with TRBD1. Germline CDR1 is LGHDT and CDR2 is YNNKEL (reference sequence). J was trimmed by 6 bases and V by 3 bases; bases with no gene match: 8. The CDR3 is made up of 16 amino acids. In DNA form, the CDR3 reads TGTGCCAGCAGCCACTCGGACAGGGGGAGGGGCAATGAGCAGTTCTTC. Translated, it gives CASSHSDRGRGNEQFF.

The rearrangement joins TRBV3-1 (or the pseudogene TRBV3-2) to TRBJ2-5; no clear D gene. The V and J ends lost 7 bases and 0 bases respectively, with 9 bases between them. Germline values: CDR1 LGHDT, CDR2 YNNKEL (reference sequence). This CDR3 spans 13 amino acids. The CDR3 sequence: CASTKSDQETQYF. The CDR3 region has the DNA TGTGCCAGCACCAAGAGTGACCAAGAGACCCAGTACTTC.

The chain has TRBV19 and TRBJ2-2, with 7 bases matching TRBD1. The germline gives CDR1 LNHDA, CDR2 SQIVND (reference sequence). Trimming at V came to 2 bases and at J to 0 bases, leaving 3 bases not matched to a gene. The CDR3 spans 16 residues. CDR3 nucleotides: TGTGCCAGTAGTATAACTGGGACAGCGAACACCGGGGAGCTGTTTTTT. Its protein product is CASSITGTANTGELFF.

The V gene is TRBV6-1, the J gene TRBJ2-1, with TRBD2 as a possible D gene (5 bases). The CDR3 length is 16 residues. From germline, CDR1 is MNHNS and CDR2 SASEGT. Deletions cut 4 bases from V and 7 bases from J, with 20 bases between. CDR3 residues: CASSVREELKRNEQFF. As DNA, the CDR3 is TGTGCCAGCAGTGTTCGGGAAGAACTTAAAAGAAATGAGCAGTTCTTC.

V is TRBV2 and J is TRBJ1-4, with TRBD1 matching over 8 bases. V was pared by 5 bases and J by 8 bases, with 7 bases of the junction left unmatched. Germline CDR1 SNHLY, CDR2 FYNNEI. The CDR3 runs 14 residues. The CDR3 DNA reads as TGTGCCAGCAGTCGGACAGGGCGCTTCGAAAAACTGTTTTTT. Its protein product is CASSRTGRFEKLFF.

The J gene is TRBJ1-2, the V gene TRBV7-9; D remains unclear. This CDR3 has 13 residues. The V end lost 5 bases, the J end lost 13 bases, and 20 bases lay between the germline ends. Germline values: CDR1 SEHNR, CDR2 FQNEAQ (reference sequence). The CDR3 spells CASSPRDWTGSTF. The CDR3 coding sequence is TGTGCCAGCAGCCCCCGTGACTGGACGGGGAGCACCTTC.

This sequence joins TRBV5-1 and TRBJ1-1; D is perhaps TRBD1 (5 bases). Germline CDR1 and CDR2: SGHRS and YFSETQ. The CDR3 runs 14 residues. Deletions cut 4 bases from V and 1 base from J, with 11 bases between. CDR3 protein: CASSMGRRNTEAFF. Here the CDR3 DNA reads TGCGCCAGCAGCATGGGACGGAGGAACACTGAAGCTTTCTTT.